This T cell receptor (beta chain) was sequenced in a study of T cell responses to AZD1222 COVID-19 vaccine. Study-wide results and limits: A reported finding is that nearly half of spike-specific TCRs target unmutated variant regions. A mostly white British donor set with more females was recruited, and clonal diversity was possibly underestimated. Spike-specific TCR breadth and depth both grew after two AZD1222 doses. Spike was spanned by vaccine-associated CD4 TCRs, which were dominant at 160-218 and 743-854.

Germline CDR1 is MDHEN and CDR2 is SYDVKM. V shed 11 bases and J shed 0 bases, with 8 bases lying between them. This CDR3 contains 13 residues. Remarks on this clone: Its antigen is undetermined.

TCRdb's copy holds only in-frame clones and misses some; the assay was immunoSEQ multiplex PCR. The sample includes fewer than 120,000 clones, just under 95% of them seen just once. The receptor was isolated from an adult who received the AZD1222 COVID-19 vaccine. V usage is TRBV28 and J usage is TRBJ2-6, with D unclear. Source: peripheral blood, taken 28 days after the second AZD1222 dose. The CDR3 protein is CAGKVSGANVLTF. The CDR3 bases are TGTGCCGGTAAGGTCTCTGGGGCCAACGTCCTGACTTTC.